The entry below describes one T cell receptor beta chain. Its antigen is unknown. The sample originates from a study of vaccination and CD4 T cells after COVID-19. As for time point: late sampling 161 to 241 days after vaccination in a few convalescent patients. The sample's treatment: roughly 10-day PBMC culture with coronavirus spike peptide pools or control peptides (ViraFEST assay). Sequence data for DNA of cultured CD4+ T cells were generated by the Oncomine TCR Beta short-read assay. In TCRdb, the PCR reads were re-called with MiXCR into one record per CDR3 protein. The top ten clones hold around 2.9% of a sample with around 25,000 distinct CDR3 sequences, less than 40% of them seen once. The length of the CDR3 is 12 residues. Looked up from germline, CDR1 is MDHEN and CDR2 is SYDVKM. V shed 6 bases and J 6 bases; nucleotides not matched to a gene: 5. Regarding the study as a whole: The analysis of convalescent patients involved relatively few individuals and lacked early post-infection timepoints.

The clonotype comes from a human donor who had recovered from COVID-19. The V call is TRBV28, the J call TRBJ2-7; TRBD2 matches 7 bases. The sample was CD4+ T cells from blood, cultured in vitro, taken about 7 months after SARS-CoV-2 vaccination. CDR3 residues: CASSWGGSEQYF. The CDR3 DNA follows: TGTGCCAGCAGCTGGGGAGGGTCCGAGCAGTACTTC.